The 20 T cell receptor beta chains below were found in one sample sequenced in a study of T cells in women clearing cervical HPV infection. The data were produced by immunoSEQ multiplex PCR, yet TCRdb's version contains in-frame clones alone and is incomplete. The sample data list some 40,000 clones. Sequenced input: blood buffy coat. Receptor source: a woman between 18 and 70 years old with a cervical HPV16 infection that either progressed to CIN3+ or cleared (not recorded which).

As regards this clone: The read stops 3 residues short of the end of the CDR3; the missing end is completed from the germline J gene. The gene calls are TRBV19 and TRBJ2-7; D is uncertain. Trimming pared 3 bases from V and 3 bases from J, leaving 9 bases between. The CDR3 is 13 residues long. Germline V gene data show CDR1 as LNHDA and CDR2 as SQIVND (reference sequence). The CDR3 bases that were read are TGTGCCAGTAGTATTCAGCGTAACTACGAG. Residues: CASSIQRNYE. The entire CDR3 is CASSIQRNYEQYF.

With regard to this clone: The read terminates 3 residues ahead of where the CDR3 ends, so the germline J gene completes it. The rearrangement links TRBV29-1 to TRBJ1-2; D may be TRBD1 (5 bases). This CDR3 has 14 residues. The V end was cut by 3 bases, the J end by 4 bases, with 15 bases between. CDR1 is SQVTM and CDR2 is ANQGSEA in the germline V gene. CDR3 amino acids: CSVESPGGGYGYTF. The DNA read from the CDR3 is TGCAGCGTTGAGTCCCCGGGGGGAGGCTATGGC.

Details on this clone: One end of the junction fails to match germline, which may point to a read error. The CDR3 end lies 3 residues beyond the end of the read and is filled in from the germline J gene. Other DNA variants within this sample encode the same CDR3. This chain joins TRBV7-6 and TRBJ1-3; D is possibly TRBD1 (5 bases). This CDR3 contains 15 residues. Looked up from germline, CDR1 is SGHVS and CDR2 is FNYEAQ. This CDR3 is CASSLNQGVGNTIYF. The sequenced part of the CDR3 DNA is TGTGCCAGCAGCTTAAATCAGGGTGTGGGAAACACT.

Regarding this clone: Coverage ceases 3 residues before the CDR3 finishes, and the germline J gene fills in the end. The J gene is TRBJ1-2, the V gene TRBV6-1; D call uncertain. Germline V lookup: CDR1 MNHNS, CDR2 SASEGT. V shed 0 bases and J shed 5 bases, with 10 bases lying between them. The CDR3 has 14 amino acids. Incomplete CDR3 DNA: TGTGCCAGCAGTGAAGCGGTGGCAGAGTATGGC. Translating it yields CASSEAVAEYG. The whole CDR3 is CASSEAVAEYGYTF.

About this clone itself: The read terminates 3 residues ahead of where the CDR3 ends, so the germline J gene completes it. The chain uses TRBV7-9 and TRBJ2-2, with D perhaps matching TRBD1 (6 bases). Germline lookup yields CDR1 SEHNR and CDR2 FQNEAQ (reference sequence). The CDR3 runs to 15 residues. CDR3 region: CASSLGTATNEKLFF. Incomplete CDR3 DNA: TGTGCCAGCAGCTTAGGGACAGCAACTAATGAAAAG.

The CDR3 sequence: CASSIRQGASGEKLFF. Incomplete CDR3 DNA: TGTGCCAGTAGTATACGACAGGGGGCGAGTGGTGAAAAG. The J gene is TRBJ2-2, the V gene TRBV19; 10 bases match TRBD1. The sequenced fragment ends 3 residues before the CDR3 boundary, so the rest is inferred from the germline J gene. This CDR3 region has 16 residues. Germline V lookup: CDR1 LNHDA, CDR2 SQIVND (reference sequence).

Details on this clone: The read terminates 3 residues ahead of where the CDR3 ends, so the germline J gene completes it. The chain links TRBV20-1 to TRBJ2-3; the match to TRBD2 covers 13 bases. Trimming removed 1 base from V and 1 base from J; junction bases left unmatched: 5. The CDR3 extends over 17 amino acids. Looked up from germline, CDR1 is DFQATT and CDR2 is SNEGSKA (reference sequence). CDR3 bases read: TGCAGTGCTAGAGTACTTGGACTAGCGGGGGGCACAGATACG. It encodes CSARVLGLAGGTDT. The entire CDR3 protein reads CSARVLGLAGGTDTQYF.

On this clone itself: Sequence at one end of the junction differs from germline and may be a read error. The CDR3 end lies 3 residues beyond the end of the read and is filled in from the germline J gene. The chain recombines TRBV4-2 with TRBJ1-6; 7 bases match TRBD1. This CDR3 has 15 residues. In germline, CDR1 is LGHNA, CDR2 YNFKEQ. The CDR3 bases that were read are TGCGCCAGCAGCCAAGAAAGGGGGCTCAGATCACCC. It specifies CASSQERGLRSP. The entire CDR3 is CASSQERGLRSPLHF.

With regard to this clone: The read is 3 residues too short to cover the CDR3 end, so that end is filled in from the germline J gene. The V gene is TRBV19, the J gene TRBJ2-1; 8 bases match TRBD1. Germline V lookup: CDR1 LNHDA, CDR2 SQIVND (reference sequence). V lost 5 bases and J lost 7; bases outside the gene matches: 13. The CDR3 has 16 residues. CDR3 amino acids: CASSPAGTGVRNEQFF. The part of the CDR3 DNA that was read is TGTGCCAGTAGTCCCGCCGGGACAGGTGTTAGGAATGAG.

With regard to this clone: The read is 3 residues too short to cover the CDR3 end, so that end is filled in from the germline J gene. V gene TRBV7-7 combines with J gene TRBJ2-5; D unresolved. CDR3 length: 15 amino acids. Germline lookup yields CDR1 SSHAT and CDR2 FNYEAQ (reference sequence). V lost 1 base to trimming and J lost 3 bases, with 12 bases between them. This CDR3 is CASSLGLTFKETQYF. The sequenced part of the CDR3 DNA is TGTGCCAGCAGCTTAGGCTTGACTTTTAAAGAGACC. The whole variable domain, remainder taken from reference TRBV7-7 and TRBJ2-5, is GAGVSQSPRYKVTKRGQDVTLRCDPISSHATLYWYQQALGQGPEFLTYFNYEAQPDKSGLPSDRFSAERPEGSISTLTIQRTEQRDSAMYRCASSLGLTFKETQYFGPGTRLLVL.

As for this clone: The read gets to within 3 residues of the CDR3 end, and the germline J gene fills in the rest. This chain joins TRBV18 and TRBJ1-2; no reliable D call. CDR3 length equals 15 residues. CDR1 is KGHSH, CDR2 LQKENI, per germline. Partial CDR3 DNA: TGTGCCAGCTCACCAATAGCGGGAGAACGAAATGAC. It yields the protein CASSPIAGERND. The CDR3, in full, reads CASSPIAGERNDYTF.

Points on this clone: The CDR3 end is not reached by the read, which stops 3 residues before it; the germline J gene fills it in. The chain is built from TRBV15 and TRBJ1-3, with D unclear. Germline lookup yields CDR1 LNHNV and CDR2 YYDKDF (reference sequence). V dropped 5 bases and J dropped 0 bases, with 14 bases sitting between them. This CDR3 is built from 16 residues. CDR3 sequence reads: CATSRLPSTSGNTIYF. The sequenced CDR3 bases are TGTGCCACCAGCCGCCTACCGAGCACCTCTGGAAACACC.

As concerns this clone: The sequenced fragment ends 3 residues before the CDR3 boundary, so the rest is inferred from the germline J gene. The gene calls are TRBV18 and TRBJ1-1; D is unclear. Germline assignment: CDR1 KGHSH and CDR2 LQKENI. V was shortened by 1 base and J by 2 bases, with 23 bases between the two germline ends. This CDR3 comprises 19 residues. The DNA read from the CDR3 is TGTGCCAGCTCACCACTAGCGAGCGTGGGTGTGTTTGGAAACACTGAA. Its translation: CASSPLASVGVFGNTE. The full CDR3 protein is CASSPLASVGVFGNTEAFF.

The CDR3 reads CSVYGRGNYTF. The CDR3 DNA, read in part, is TGCAGCGTTTATGGAAGGGGAAAC. The chain carries TRBV29-1 and TRBJ1-2, with D perhaps TRBD1 (5 bases). With the read ending 3 residues before the CDR3 end, the germline J gene is used to fill in that end. Germline V gene lookup returns CDR1 SQVTM and CDR2 ANQGSEA. The CDR3 runs to 11 residues.

As to this clone: The CDR3 is cut off 3 residues early in the read; its end comes from the germline J gene. The rearrangement links TRBV10-3 to TRBJ2-7; weak D call: TRBD2 (6 bases). V lost 2 bases and J 5 bases, leaving 19 bases between the germline ends. In germline, CDR1 is ENHRY, CDR2 SYGVKD. CDR3 length equals 16 residues. The DNA read from the CDR3 is TGTGCCATCAGTGAGGGGGGGAGTGGGTTAAAGGACGAG. It codes for CAISEGGSGLKDE. The full CDR3 protein reads CAISEGGSGLKDEQYF.

As to this clone: The read comes to an end 3 residues before the CDR3 does, leaving the germline J gene to fill in the end. The chain carries TRBV19 and TRBJ2-2, with D maybe TRBD1 (6 bases). V lost 7 bases and J lost 6, with 15 bases in between. This CDR3 is built from 14 residues. Germline V lookup: CDR1 LNHDA, CDR2 SQIVND (reference sequence). The CDR3 DNA, read in part, is TGTGCCAGTATGTGGGGGCCGGTTTCCGGGGAG. Translation: CASMWGPVSGE. The entire CDR3 is CASMWGPVSGELFF.

A note on this clone: The read ends 3 residues before the CDR3 terminus; that terminus is restored from the germline J gene. The chain has TRBV2 and TRBJ2-1, with D perhaps being TRBD1 or TRBD2 (5 bases each). Germline assignment: CDR1 SNHLY and CDR2 FYNNEI. V gave up 6 bases and J gave up 6 bases, with 18 bases separating them. CDR3 length equals 15 residues. CDR3 DNA, as far as it was read: TGTGCCAGCAGGGGAGAGGGGCTTAGTAGCAATGAG. It translates to CASRGEGLSSNE. From start to end, the CDR3 is CASRGEGLSSNEQFF.

A note on this clone: The read falls 3 residues short of the CDR3 end, and the missing part is taken from the germline J gene. The J gene is TRBJ2-3, the V gene TRBV12-3 or TRBV12-4, with 9 bases matching TRBD1. This CDR3 contains 17 residues. The V and J ends lost 2 bases and 4 bases, in that order; junction bases with no gene match: 10. CDR3 amino acids: CASSLRRTGDGADTQYF. CDR3 DNA, as far as it was read: TGTGCCAGCAGTTTACGACGGACAGGGGATGGGGCAGATACG.

Comment on this clone: The DNA ends 3 residues before the CDR3 does, and the rest of the CDR3 is filled in from the germline J gene. The rearrangement uses TRBV5-1 and TRBJ2-5, with TRBD1 matching 9 bases. CDR1 and CDR2 from the germline V gene are SGHRS and YFSETQ. There are 16 residues in the CDR3. V lost 4 bases and J lost 2; bases outside the gene matches: 9. The CDR3 sequence: CASSPGSGTGQETQYF. The DNA read from the CDR3 is TGCGCCAGCAGCCCCGGTTCCGGGACAGGGCAAGAGACC.

About this clone itself: A junction boundary mismatches the germline segment, possibly from a read error. Read coverage stops 3 residues before the CDR3 terminus; the germline J gene supplies the remainder. The chain uses TRBV4-2 and TRBJ2-3; 14 positions agree with TRBD2. CDR3 length equals 18 residues. Looked up from germline, CDR1 is LGHNA and CDR2 is YNFKEQ. This CDR3 is CASSHVTSGRAEKDTQYF. The CDR3 bases that were read are TGCGCCAGCAGCCATGTGACTAGCGGGAGGGCCGAAAAAGATACG.